Listed here are 7 T cell receptor beta chains from one sample, sequenced in a study of naive and memory T cell subsets. Two oligonucleotides, mixed equimolar, formed the beta constant-region primer covering TRBC1 and TRBC2. TCRdb reprocessed the UMI-ligation and nested PCR reads via MiXCR and lists one record per CDR3 protein. The data show about 90,000 distinct CDR3 sequences, more than 6.5% seen once. Sequenced: central memory CD4+ T cells from blood. The receptors originated from a human donor in good health.

With regard to this clonotype: It may be a read error: a sequence one base away is much more abundant. The chain joins TRBV7-9 to TRBJ2-1; 7 bases agree with TRBD2. V lost 5 bases to trimming and J lost 10 bases; unmatched junction nucleotides: 14. This CDR3 contains 15 residues. CDR1 SEHNR and CDR2 FQNEAQ come from the germline V gene (reference sequence). Here the CDR3 reads CASSGTPPSGSEQFF. In nucleotides, the CDR3 is TGTGCCAGCAGCGGGACCCCGCCTAGCGGTTCGGAGCAGTTCTTC.

This clonotype was found a few times. This sequence joins TRBV18 and TRBJ1-1, with TRBD1 identical over 7 bases. J lost 8 bases, V lost 2 bases, and 5 bases had no gene match. The V gene's germline CDR1 is KGHSH and CDR2 LQKENI. The CDR3 is 13 amino acids. The chain's CDR3 is CASSPGRDREAFF. The CDR3 nucleotides are TGTGCCAGCTCACCAGGGCGGGACAGAGAAGCTTTCTTT.

This chain uses TRBV20-1 with TRBJ2-7; TRBD2 agrees at 10 bases. V dropped 4 bases and J dropped 0; count of bases not matched to a gene: 3. CDR1 is DFQATT and CDR2 is SNEGSKA in the germline V gene (reference sequence). There are 14 residues in the CDR3. CDR3 DNA: TGCAGTGCTATCAGCGGGAGGGCCTCCTACGAGCAGTACTTC. It is translated as CSAISGRASYEQYF.

This clonotype came up many times. The chain combines TRBV10-3 with TRBJ1-6; 7 bases line up with TRBD1. CDR3 length: 14 amino acids. Germline trimming cut 6 bases from V and 9 bases from J; bases unmatched to any gene: 8. Germline lookup yields CDR1 ENHRY and CDR2 SYGVKD. The CDR3 loop is CAIREAAGGSPLHF. For the CDR3, the DNA is TGTGCCATCAGGGAGGCGGCAGGGGGTTCACCCCTCCACTTT.

This clonotype has a handful of counts. V usage is TRBV5-6 and J usage is TRBJ2-2; maybe TRBD1 (6 bases). This CDR3 has 14 amino acids. V was trimmed by 2 bases and J by 6 bases, leaving 11 bases between them. Germline V gene sequence: CDR1 SGHDT, CDR2 YYEEEE. The CDR3 nucleotides read TGTGCCAGCAGCTTAACAGGGAATCCCGGGGAGCTGTTTTTT. It codes for CASSLTGNPGELFF.

This chain uses TRBV18 with TRBJ1-1; D is uncertain. Germline V CDR1 and CDR2: KGHSH, LQKENI. Trimming cost V 3 bases and J 0 bases, with 8 bases left between them. CDR3 length: 14 amino acids. The CDR3 loop is CASSPPSMNTEAFF. The CDR3 DNA reads as TGTGCCAGCTCACCCCCCAGTATGAACACTGAAGCTTTCTTT. The entire variable domain, with the rest obtained from reference TRBV18 and TRBJ1-1, is as follows: NAGVMQNPRHLVRRRGQEARLRCSPMKGHSHVYWYRQLPEEGLKFMVYLQKENIIDESGMPKERFSAEFPKEGPSILRIQQVVRGDSAAYFCASSPPSMNTEAFFGQGTRLTVV.

Ten or more counts support this clonotype. The J gene is TRBJ1-2, the V gene TRBV5-1; 8 bases match TRBD1. Germline V lookup: CDR1 SGHRS, CDR2 YFSETQ. After removal of 0 bases from V and 3 bases from J, the junction contained 4 bases not matched to a gene. The CDR3 is 15 residues long. The CDR3: CASSLDGQGDYGYTF. The CDR3 DNA reads TGCGCCAGCAGCTTGGACGGACAGGGAGACTATGGCTACACCTTC. The full variable domain, completed using reference TRBV5-1 and TRBJ1-2, is KAGVTQTPRYLIKTRGQQVTLSCSPISGHRSVSWYQQTPGQGLQFLFEYFSETQRNKGNFPGRFSGRQFSNSRSEMNVSTLELGDSALYLCASSLDGQGDYGYTFGSGTRLTVV.